The clone carrying this T cell receptor beta chain was observed a few times. The sample originates from a study of technical replicates of blood from a few donors. Here immunoSEQ multiplex PCR was the method, and the copy in TCRdb shows in-frame clones only, minus some. The table lists just over 8,000 clones, 85% to 90% of them singletons. The CDR3 is 11 residues long. V was trimmed by 7 bases and J by 4 bases, leaving 11 bases between them. Germline V gene sequence: CDR1 SQVTM, CDR2 ANQGSEA. Sample: PBMCs. The TCR sequence derives from a human donor in good health. This chain links TRBV29-1 with TRBJ2-7, with D tentatively TRBD2 (5 bases). The CDR3 region is CSASRAYEQYF. As DNA, the CDR3 is TGCAGCGCCTCGAGGGCGTACGAGCAGTACTTC.